These T cell receptor beta chains were read from a single sample in a study of blood T cell repertoires in COVID-19. Measured with immunoSEQ multiplex PCR; TCRdb has only the in-frame clones, and not every one. The sample has 45,000 to 50,000 clones, 86% seen once. The sample comprised peripheral blood. The receptors originated from a woman aged 80 or over with COVID-19, enrolled during active disease. The CDR3 runs from the conserved cysteine through the conserved F or W. D genes are given only for firm matches. For some rows the clone size is stated as once, few or many, or as a class when expanded; others skip it.

V gene: TRBV7-3
J gene: TRBJ1-2
D gene: .
clone size: .
CDR3 protein: CASSLGPTNYGYTF
CDR3 DNA: TGTGCCAGCAGCTTGGGGCCTACTAACTATGGCTACACCTTC

V gene: TRBV5-1
J gene: TRBJ1-6
D gene: .
clone size: .
CDR3 protein: CASSLSLQGFNSPLHF
CDR3 DNA: TGCGCCAGCAGCTTGAGTTTGCAGGGTTTTAATTCACCCCTCCACTTT

V gene: TRBV9
J gene: TRBJ2-5
D gene: TRBD1
clone size: .
CDR3 protein: CASSTKDRVETQYF
CDR3 DNA: TGTGCCAGCAGCACCAAGGACAGGGTTGAGACCCAGTACTTC

V gene: TRBV6-5
J gene: TRBJ1-1
D gene: TRBD1
clone size: .
CDR3 protein: CASKQQGAGRTEAFF
CDR3 DNA: TGTGCCAGCAAACAACAGGGGGCAGGTAGGACTGAAGCTTTCTTT

V gene: TRBV3-1/TRBV3-2
J gene: TRBJ2-1
D gene: TRBD1
clone size: once
CDR3 protein: CASSRGTGPQYEQFF
CDR3 DNA: TGTGCCAGCAGCCGAGGGACAGGGCCCCAATATGAGCAGTTCTTC

V gene: TRBV18
J gene: TRBJ2-1
D gene: TRBD1
clone size: .
CDR3 protein: CASSPTLGTGGNNEQFF
CDR3 DNA: TGTGCCAGCTCACCTACCCTTGGGACAGGGGGCAACAATGAGCAGTTCTTC

V gene: TRBV5-1
J gene: TRBJ2-2
D gene: .
clone size: .
CDR3 protein: CASSGGSLPRPRELFF
CDR3 DNA: TGCGCCAGCAGTGGGGGGAGTTTACCCCGACCCCGGGAGCTGTTTTTT

V gene: TRBV2
J gene: TRBJ2-1
D gene: .
clone size: .
CDR3 protein: CASSESLPGNEQFF
CDR3 DNA: TGTGCCAGCAGTGAAAGCCTCCCCGGGAATGAGCAGTTCTTC

V gene: TRBV14
J gene: TRBJ1-2
D gene: .
clone size: .
CDR3 protein: CASSQTGITNYGYTF
CDR3 DNA: TGTGCCAGCAGCCAAACAGGGATTACTAACTATGGCTACACCTTC

V gene: TRBV5-6
J gene: TRBJ1-2
D gene: .
clone size: .
CDR3 protein: CASSFLSGQNYGYTF
CDR3 DNA: TGTGCCAGCAGCTTTCTCTCAGGGCAGAACTATGGCTACACCTTC

V gene: TRBV5-1
J gene: TRBJ2-5
D gene: TRBD1
clone size: .
CDR3 protein: CASSTRQGRETQYF
CDR3 DNA: TGCGCCAGCAGCACCAGACAGGGTAGGGAGACCCAGTACTTC

V gene: TRBV23-1
J gene: TRBJ2-3
D gene: .
clone size: .
CDR3 protein: CASSPPDTQYF
CDR3 DNA: TGCGCCAGCAGTCCCCCGGATACGCAGTATTTT

V gene: TRBV5-5
J gene: TRBJ1-2
D gene: .
clone size: .
CDR3 protein: CASSLAGTNYGYTF
CDR3 DNA: TGTGCCAGCAGCTTGGCAGGAACTAACTATGGCTACACCTTC

V gene: TRBV7-8
J gene: TRBJ1-4
D gene: .
clone size: .
CDR3 protein: CASSPDWGDEKLFF
CDR3 DNA: TGTGCCAGCAGCCCGGACTGGGGAGATGAAAAACTGTTTTTT

V gene: TRBV4-1
J gene: TRBJ2-1
D gene: TRBD1
clone size: .
CDR3 protein: CASSPYRGEQFF
CDR3 DNA: TGCGCCAGCAGCCCCTACAGGGGTGAGCAGTTCTTC

V gene: TRBV18
J gene: TRBJ1-2
D gene: .
clone size: .
CDR3 protein: CASSSGPFGGGYTF
CDR3 DNA: TGTGCCAGCTCATCCGGGCCTTTCGGGGGAGGCTACACCTTC

V gene: TRBV19
J gene: TRBJ1-2
D gene: TRBD1
clone size: .
CDR3 protein: CATSIQGAISYGYTF
CDR3 DNA: TGTGCCACCTCGATCCAGGGGGCGATATCCTATGGCTACACCTTC

V gene: TRBV7-9
J gene: TRBJ2-7
D gene: .
clone size: once
CDR3 protein: CASSLALREQYF
CDR3 DNA: TGTGCCAGCAGCTTAGCGTTACGGGAGCAGTACTTC

V gene: TRBV5-1
J gene: TRBJ2-7
D gene: TRBD2
clone size: .
CDR3 protein: CASSLANYMGGNEQYF
CDR3 DNA: TGCGCCAGCAGCTTGGCTAATTACATGGGAGGGAACGAGCAGTACTTC

V gene: TRBV2
J gene: TRBJ1-1
D gene: TRBD1
clone size: .
CDR3 protein: CASREDRAPSTEAFF
CDR3 DNA: TGTGCCAGCAGAGAGGACAGGGCCCCGAGCACTGAAGCTTTCTTT

V gene: TRBV5-6
J gene: TRBJ1-2
D gene: .
clone size: .
CDR3 protein: CASSLPPYYGYTF
CDR3 DNA: TGTGCCAGCAGCTTGCCCCCCTACTATGGCTACACCTTC

V gene: TRBV2
J gene: TRBJ1-1
D gene: TRBD1
clone size: .
CDR3 protein: CASSAPMSGGDTEAFF
CDR3 DNA: TGTGCCAGCAGTGCCCCGATGTCAGGGGGTGACACTGAAGCTTTCTTT

V gene: TRBV19
J gene: TRBJ1-6
D gene: .
clone size: .
CDR3 protein: CASSGRVNSPLHF
CDR3 DNA: TGTGCCAGTAGTGGCCGGGTTAATTCACCCCTCCACTTT

V gene: TRBV18
J gene: TRBJ1-2
D gene: .
clone size: .
CDR3 protein: CASSPTGKPNYGYTF
CDR3 DNA: TGTGCCAGCTCACCAACAGGAAAACCTAACTATGGCTACACCTTC

V gene: TRBV2
J gene: TRBJ1-1
D gene: .
clone size: .
CDR3 protein: CASSETELRAFF
CDR3 DNA: TGTGCCAGCAGTGAGACGGAGCTGAGGGCTTTCTTT

V gene: TRBV18
J gene: TRBJ1-3
D gene: .
clone size: .
CDR3 protein: CASSPSGGSSGNTIYF
CDR3 DNA: TGTGCCAGCTCACCAAGTGGCGGAAGCTCTGGAAACACCATATATTTT

V gene: TRBV5-1
J gene: TRBJ1-2
D gene: TRBD1
clone size: .
CDR3 protein: CASSLGRGRVNYGYTF
CDR3 DNA: TGCGCCAGCAGCTTGGGCAGGGGGCGCGTAAACTATGGCTACACCTTC

V gene: TRBV5-4
J gene: TRBJ2-7
D gene: .
clone size: .
CDR3 protein: CASSLFSVDEQYF
CDR3 DNA: TGTGCCAGCAGCTTGTTCAGCGTCGACGAGCAGTACTTC

V gene: TRBV28
J gene: TRBJ1-5
D gene: TRBD1
clone size: .
CDR3 protein: CATYSGTGNQPQHF
CDR3 DNA: TGTGCCACCTATTCCGGGACAGGCAATCAGCCCCAGCATTTT

V gene: TRBV4-2
J gene: TRBJ1-2
D gene: .
clone size: few
CDR3 protein: CASSQGQNYGYTF
CDR3 DNA: TGTGCCAGCAGCCAGGGGCAAAACTATGGCTACACCTTC

V gene: TRBV5-1
J gene: TRBJ2-3
D gene: TRBD2
clone size: .
CDR3 protein: CASSLEILAGGTDTQYF
CDR3 DNA: TGCGCCAGCAGCTTGGAGATACTAGCGGGGGGTACAGATACGCAGTATTTT

V gene: TRBV11-1
J gene: TRBJ2-5
D gene: TRBD1
clone size: few
CDR3 protein: CASSRTGARETQYF
CDR3 DNA: TGTGCCAGCAGCCGGACAGGGGCCCGGGAGACCCAGTACTTC

V gene: TRBV9
J gene: TRBJ2-2
D gene: TRBD2
clone size: .
CDR3 protein: CASSARLASNTGELFF
CDR3 DNA: TGTGCCAGCAGCGCCCGACTAGCGTCGAACACCGGGGAGCTGTTTTTT

V gene: TRBV9
J gene: TRBJ1-4
D gene: .
clone size: once
CDR3 protein: CASSVGLRRANEKLFF
CDR3 DNA: TGTGCCAGCAGCGTAGGACTGCGGCGAGCTAATGAAAAACTGTTTTTT

V gene: TRBV28
J gene: TRBJ1-1
D gene: TRBD1
clone size: .
CDR3 protein: CASSLGTGVTEAFF
CDR3 DNA: TGTGCCAGCAGTTTAGGGACAGGGGTTACTGAAGCTTTCTTT

V gene: TRBV7-9
J gene: TRBJ2-1
D gene: .
clone size: .
CDR3 protein: CASSPLRGTGQGEQFF
CDR3 DNA: TGTGCCAGCAGCCCCCTTAGGGGCACAGGGCAAGGTGAGCAGTTCTTC

V gene: TRBV5-1
J gene: TRBJ1-2
D gene: TRBD1
clone size: .
CDR3 protein: CASSLADRGGYTF
CDR3 DNA: TGCGCCAGCAGCTTGGCCGACAGGGGTGGCTACACCTTC

V gene: TRBV9
J gene: TRBJ2-7
D gene: .
clone size: few
CDR3 protein: CASSVEWGRGIYEQYF
CDR3 DNA: TGTGCCAGCAGCGTAGAATGGGGGCGAGGGATCTACGAGCAGTACTTC

V gene: TRBV7-8
J gene: TRBJ1-2
D gene: .
clone size: once
CDR3 protein: CASSINRATNYGYTF
CDR3 DNA: TGTGCCAGCAGCATCAACAGGGCAACTAACTATGGCTACACCTTC

V gene: TRBV30
J gene: TRBJ1-1
D gene: TRBD1
clone size: .
CDR3 protein: CAWTGGRTEAFF
CDR3 DNA: TGTGCCTGGACAGGGGGCCGCACTGAAGCTTTCTTT

V gene: TRBV7-2
J gene: TRBJ1-1
D gene: TRBD1
clone size: .
CDR3 protein: CASSLAGQGNTEAFF
CDR3 DNA: TGTGCCAGCAGCTTAGCGGGACAGGGGAACACTGAAGCTTTCTTT

V gene: TRBV5-5
J gene: TRBJ2-7
D gene: .
clone size: .
CDR3 protein: CASSPGLLVYEQYF
CDR3 DNA: TGTGCCAGCAGCCCGGGACTCCTGGTCTACGAGCAGTACTTC

V gene: TRBV5-8
J gene: TRBJ2-4
D gene: .
clone size: .
CDR3 protein: CASSLGQRIAKNIQYF
CDR3 DNA: TGTGCCAGCAGCTTGGGGCAGCGGATAGCCAAAAACATTCAGTACTTC

V gene: TRBV18
J gene: TRBJ1-5
D gene: .
clone size: .
CDR3 protein: CASSPLLGNQPQHF
CDR3 DNA: TGTGCCAGCTCACCTCTTCTAGGCAATCAGCCCCAGCATTTT

V gene: TRBV5-4
J gene: TRBJ2-5
D gene: .
clone size: .
CDR3 protein: CASSRWRGLGQETQYF
CDR3 DNA: TGTGCCAGCAGCCGTTGGCGGGGTTTGGGGCAAGAGACCCAGTACTTC

V gene: TRBV3-1/TRBV3-2
J gene: TRBJ1-3
D gene: .
clone size: .
CDR3 protein: CASSLSRGSGNTIYF
CDR3 DNA: TGTGCCAGCAGCCTTTCGCGGGGCTCTGGAAACACCATATATTTT

V gene: TRBV6-5
J gene: TRBJ1-2
D gene: .
clone size: once
CDR3 protein: CASSYSLEVEIYGYTF
CDR3 DNA: TGTGCCAGCAGTTACTCGTTGGAGGTCGAGATCTATGGCTACACCTTC

V gene: TRBV10-3
J gene: TRBJ2-5
D gene: .
clone size: .
CDR3 protein: CAISPRTSREETQYF
CDR3 DNA: TGTGCCATCAGCCCCAGGACATCCCGCGAGGAGACCCAGTACTTC